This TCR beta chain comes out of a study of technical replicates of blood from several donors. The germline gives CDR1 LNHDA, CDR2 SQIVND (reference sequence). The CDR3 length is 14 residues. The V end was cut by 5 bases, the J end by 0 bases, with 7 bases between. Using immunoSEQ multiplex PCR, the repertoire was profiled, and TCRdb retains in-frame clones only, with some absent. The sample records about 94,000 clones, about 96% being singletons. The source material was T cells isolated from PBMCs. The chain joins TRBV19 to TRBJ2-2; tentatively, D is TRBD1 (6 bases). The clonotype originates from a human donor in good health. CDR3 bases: TGTGCCAGTAGTGGACAGTCGAACACCGGGGAGCTGTTTTTT. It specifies CASSGQSNTGELFF.